This TCR beta chain was sequenced for a study of cytomegalovirus exposure and HLA in healthy donors (dated by TCRdb to 2017 to 2019). Background on the whole study: According to a later analysis, one platform produced both the roughly 120 validation repertoires and the roughly 660 repertoires of the first cohort. High-throughput TCR immunosequencing, statistical association of individual TCRs with disease status, and machine learning were combined to predict cytomegalovirus infection status. The study was designed to test whether signatures of past pathogen exposure could be identified by cataloging public T cell receptors. A separate validation cohort of about 110 different subjects was used in addition to the approximately 700-subject first cohort. Points the paper makes about the study in general: According to the authors, the approach could potentially be generalized to other disease states and immunological phenotypes. Cytomegalovirus status was reported to be diagnosed by the classifier with high specificity and sensitivity in both the original and validation cohorts. The study listed 150 to 200 TCR beta chains as associated with cytomegalovirus. Most TCR sequences were observed very rarely across donors, whereas some public TCRs were present in many individuals. All 120 or so repertoires were used to score co-occurrence in the validation cohort in a later analysis, because that analysis had no HLA typing for the cohort. A later analysis found that TCRs clustered in the first cohort also tended to co-occur in the approximately 120 validation repertoires, with just under 95% of cluster scores above 0. In vitro tests confirmed that a few of the cytomegalovirus-associated TCR beta chains recognize cytomegalovirus antigens.

Donors formed part of the validation cohort, which comprised approximately 130 subjects and was distinct from the first cohort of 690 or so subjects. As regards this clone: It has no known antigen specificity. Base qualities are missing; no much larger clone stands one base away.

Looking up the germline V gene (reference sequence) yields CDR1 LNHDA and CDR2 SQIVND. Inclusive of the bounding cysteine and phenylalanine, the CDR3 is 15 residues long. Kept here is only the CDR3 DNA, which spans 45 bases and is read in frame from base 1. The junction shows trimming of 5 bases on V and 7 bases on J, and the gene matches do not reach 8 bases of it. Library method: the immunoSEQ multiplex PCR assay. The published analysis was carried out like this. A statistical classification framework was built for diagnosing cytomegalovirus status from the catalog of TCR beta chain sequences. TCRdb mirrors the immuneACCESS table, restricted to in-frame sequences. Some clones are absent from its copies; in checked studies, under half trace to an unresolved V gene, and the reason for the others is unknown. The DNA gave D and trimming, while V, J and clone size come from that table. The sample profile shows some 240,000 clones; roughly 91% of them were found once. The ten largest clones capture about 2% of the sample.

The sequencing sample was made of PBMCs. The rearranged segments are TRBV19 and TRBJ1-2, with 12 bases in between that match TRBD1. This sequence originates from a woman between 18 and 29 years old in good health and CMV-seropositive. The CDR3 region has the sequence CASSVPGQGASGYTF. Here is the DNA: TGTGCCAGTAGTGTTCCGGGACAGGGGGCAAGTGGCTACACCTTC.